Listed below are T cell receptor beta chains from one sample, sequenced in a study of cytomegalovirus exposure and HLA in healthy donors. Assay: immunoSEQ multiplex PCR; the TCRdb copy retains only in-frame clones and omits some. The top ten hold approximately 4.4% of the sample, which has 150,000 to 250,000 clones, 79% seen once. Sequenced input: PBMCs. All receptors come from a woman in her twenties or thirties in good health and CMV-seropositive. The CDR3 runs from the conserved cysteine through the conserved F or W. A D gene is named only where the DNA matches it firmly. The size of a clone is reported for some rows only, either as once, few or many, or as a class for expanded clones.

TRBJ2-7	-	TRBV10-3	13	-	TGTGCCATCAGTGAGGAGGGCGCGGGCGAGCAGTACTTC	CAISEEGAGEQYF
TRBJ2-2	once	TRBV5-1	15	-	TGCGCCAGCAGCTTGGTACAGGGGAACACCGGGGAGCTGTTTTTT	CASSLVQGNTGELFF
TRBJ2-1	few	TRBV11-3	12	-	TGTGCCAGCACCCCATCGGGCAATGAGCAGTTCTTC	CASTPSGNEQFF
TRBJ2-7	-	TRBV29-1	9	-	TGCATCCGCTCGGGGGAGCAGTACTTC	CIRSGEQYF
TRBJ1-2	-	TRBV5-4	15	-	TGTGCCCCCCCCGTAGCGCAGCCGTTACACTATGGCTACACCTTC	CAPPVAQPLHYGYTF
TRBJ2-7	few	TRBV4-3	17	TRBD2	TGCGCCAGCAGCCAGGGGCTAGCGGGGGGTTCGGGCCACGAGCAGTACTTC	CASSQGLAGGSGHEQYF
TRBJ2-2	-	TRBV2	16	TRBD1	TGTGCCAGCAGTGGACAGGGGAGCGCGAACACCGGGGAGCTGTTTTTT	CASSGQGSANTGELFF
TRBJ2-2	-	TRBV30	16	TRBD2	TGTGCCTGGAACGGTCTAGCGGGCTCGAACACCGGGGAGCTGTTTTTT	CAWNGLAGSNTGELFF
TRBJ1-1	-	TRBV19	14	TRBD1	TGTGCCAGTAGGGGACAGGGGGGACACACTGAAGCTTTCTTT	CASRGQGGHTEAFF
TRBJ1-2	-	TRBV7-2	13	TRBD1	TGTGCCAGCAGCCGACAGGGGAACTATGGCTACACCTTC	CASSRQGNYGYTF
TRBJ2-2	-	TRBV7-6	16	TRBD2	TGTGCCAGCAGCTCCCTAGCGGGAGGGCAACACGGGGAGCTGTTTTTT	CASSSLAGGQHGELFF
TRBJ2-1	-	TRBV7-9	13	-	TGTGCCAGCAGCTTAGGAGTAGATAATGAGCAGTTCTTC	CASSLGVDNEQFF
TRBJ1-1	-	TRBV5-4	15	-	TGTGCCAGCAGCCCCGAGGTCGGGACAAACACTGAAGCTTTCTTT	CASSPEVGTNTEAFF
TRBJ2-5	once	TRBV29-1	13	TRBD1	TGCAGCGCACAGGACAGGGCGGGCGAGACCCAGTACTTC	CSAQDRAGETQYF
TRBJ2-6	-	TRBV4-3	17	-	TGCGCCAGCAGCCAAGGCCAGGGGAGTACTGGGGCCAACGTCCTGACTTTC	CASSQGQGSTGANVLTF
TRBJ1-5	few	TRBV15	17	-	TGTGCCACCAGCAGAGGATGGACCAGCGGGGGCAATCAGCCCCAGCATTTT	CATSRGWTSGGNQPQHF
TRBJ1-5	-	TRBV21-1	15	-	TGTGCCAGCAGCACACACGGGACAGTATTATGGCCCCAGCATTTT	CASSTHGTVLWPQHF
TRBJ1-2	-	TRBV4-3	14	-	TGCGCCAGCAGCCACGAGAGGGGGGGATCAGGCTACACCTTC	CASSHERGGSGYTF
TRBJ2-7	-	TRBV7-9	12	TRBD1	TGTGCCAGCAGCTTCGGGACAGCCCAGCAGTACTTC	CASSFGTAQQYF
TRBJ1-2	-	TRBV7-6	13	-	TGTGCCAGCAGCCAGGCCTTAAACTATGGCTACACCTTC	CASSQALNYGYTF
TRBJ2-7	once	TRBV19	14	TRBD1	TGTGCCAGTAGTATAGGGACAGGTTTCTACGAGCAGTACTTC	CASSIGTGFYEQYF
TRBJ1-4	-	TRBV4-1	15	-	TGCGCCAGCAGCCAAGATGGGCGGGATAATGAAAAACTGTTTTTT	CASSQDGRDNEKLFF
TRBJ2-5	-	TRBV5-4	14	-	TGTGCCAGCAGTTCCGGACAGAACCAAGAGACCCAGTACTTC	CASSSGQNQETQYF
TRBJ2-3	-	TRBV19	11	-	TGTGCCAGTAGTATAGCTCATACGCAGTATTTT	CASSIAHTQYF
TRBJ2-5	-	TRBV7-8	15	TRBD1	TGTGCCAGCAGCTTAGGCGGGACAGGGGGAGAGACCCAGTACTTC	CASSLGGTGGETQYF
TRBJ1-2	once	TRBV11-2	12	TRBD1	TGTGCCAGCAGCTTAGGCAGGGGGCCTAGCACCTTC	CASSLGRGPSTF
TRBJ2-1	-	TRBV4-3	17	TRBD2	TGCGCCAGCAGCCGACTAGCGGGAGGGCCAGCCGGGGATGAGCAGTTCTTC	CASSRLAGGPAGDEQFF
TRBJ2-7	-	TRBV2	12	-	TGCGCCAGCAGTGAAACTCTTTACGAGCAGTACTTC	CASSETLYEQYF
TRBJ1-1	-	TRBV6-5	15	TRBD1	TGTGCCAGCAGTCTGTGGACAGGCACGAACACTGAAGCTTTCTTT	CASSLWTGTNTEAFF
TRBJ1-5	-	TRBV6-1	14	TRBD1	TGTGCCACCTTGGACAGGGTATTCAATCAGCCCCAGCATTTT	CATLDRVFNQPQHF
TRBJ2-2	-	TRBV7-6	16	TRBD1	TGTGCCAGCAGCGTAGAGGGGGCTCCCAACACCGGGGAGCTGTTTTTT	CASSVEGAPNTGELFF
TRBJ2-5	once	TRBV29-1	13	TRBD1	TGCAGCGGAAAGGACAGGGGGGGAGAGACCCAGTACTTC	CSGKDRGGETQYF
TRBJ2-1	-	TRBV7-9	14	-	TGTGCCAGCAGCGAAAGGGCACAGGTTGATGAGCAGTTCTTC	CASSERAQVDEQFF
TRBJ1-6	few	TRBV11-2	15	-	TGTGCCAGCAGCTTAGTGGGGGCTTTTAATTCACCCCTCCACTTT	CASSLVGAFNSPLHF
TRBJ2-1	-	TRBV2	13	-	TGTGCCAGCAGGCCGACAGTTTACAATGAGCAGTTCTTC	CASRPTVYNEQFF